Shown below are 29 T cell receptor beta chains from a single sample sequenced in a study of cytomegalovirus exposure and HLA in healthy donors. PCR used 60 Vbeta primers and 13 Jbeta primers. Repertoires were generated with immunoSEQ multiplex PCR, while TCRdb's copy carries only in-frame clones and drops some. This table holds around 100,000 clones, approximately 80% found once. The specimen sequenced was PBMCs. The receptors stem from a woman between 18 and 29 years old in good health and CMV-seronegative.

The rearrangement uses TRBV18 and TRBJ2-7, with D possibly matching TRBD1 (7 bases). CDR3 length equals 15 residues. The germline V gene encodes CDR1 KGHSH and CDR2 LQKENI. V dropped 6 bases and J dropped 0 bases, with 15 bases sitting between them. CDR3 bases: TGTGCCAGCTCTCAAAGGGGGGACAGCTCCTACGAGCAGTACTTC. It encodes CASSQRGDSSYEQYF.

This chain joins TRBV5-4 and TRBJ1-4; 7 nucleotides agree with TRBD1. Germline CDR1 is SGHNT and CDR2 is YYREEE (reference sequence). CDR3 length: 15 amino acids. The ends lost 0 bases at V and 4 bases at J; junction bases unmatched: 3. This CDR3 is CASSLETGSNEKLFF. The DNA for the CDR3 is TGTGCCAGCAGCTTGGAGACAGGGAGTAATGAAAAACTGTTTTTT.

This clone is a singleton in its sample. This chain's CDR3 is CASSQDSGSSYNEQFF. The CDR3 DNA is TGTGCCAGCAGCCAGGATAGCGGGAGCTCCTACAATGAGCAGTTCTTC. The chain combines TRBV14 with TRBJ2-1, with 9 bases aligning to TRBD2. The CDR3 is made up of 16 amino acids. The V gene end was trimmed by 3 bases and the J gene end by 0 bases; junction bases not matched to a gene: 3. The germline gives CDR1 SGHDN, CDR2 FVKESK. The variable domain in full, completed from reference TRBV14 and TRBJ2-1, reads EAGVTQFPSHSVIEKGQTVTLRCDPISGHDNLYWYRRVMGKEIKFLLHFVKESKQDESGMPNNRFLAERTGGTYSTLKVQPAELEDSGVYFCASSQDSGSSYNEQFFGPGTRLTVL.

The chain recombines TRBV27 with TRBJ1-6; D might be TRBD1 (6 bases). V lost 5 bases and J 8 bases, leaving 19 bases between the germline ends. This CDR3 comprises 16 residues. Germline values: CDR1 MNHEY, CDR2 SMNVEV (reference sequence). This CDR3 is CASSLGQFAFHSPLHF. CDR3 bases: TGTGCCAGCAGTCTCGGACAGTTTGCATTCCATTCACCCCTCCACTTT.

This chain connects TRBV13 to TRBJ2-5; perhaps TRBD1 as D (5 bases). CDR1 and CDR2 (germline): PRHDT, FYEKMQ (reference sequence). The CDR3 loop spans 14 amino acids. The ends were cut back, 4 bases at V and 1 base at J, with 10 bases in the middle. The CDR3 DNA reads TGTGCCAGCAGCTCAAGACAGCTCCAAGAGACCCAGTACTTC. It specifies CASSSRQLQETQYF.

The J gene is TRBJ2-2, the V gene TRBV5-4; 12 bases are shared with TRBD1. This CDR3 is 17 amino acids long. Trimming took 0 bases from V and 4 from J; bases not matched to a gene: 4. Germline V gene sequence: CDR1 SGHNT, CDR2 YYREEE (reference sequence). CDR3 loop: CASSLVLGQGATGELFF. The CDR3 nucleotides are TGTGCCAGCAGCTTGGTTTTGGGACAGGGGGCCACCGGGGAGCTGTTTTTT.

This chain links TRBV27 with TRBJ1-5; 7 bases are shared with TRBD1. Germline V CDR1 and CDR2: MNHEY, SMNVEV (reference sequence). CDR3 length equals 14 residues. With V trimmed by 7 bases and J by 2 bases, 5 bases remained unmatched. In nucleotides, the CDR3 is TGTGCCAGCACCACAGGGGCTGGCAATCAGCCCCAGCATTTT. It translates to CASTTGAGNQPQHF.

About this clone itself: At the DNA level, this CDR3 is encoded by other sequences in the same sample as well. The chain links TRBV19 to TRBJ2-7; 11 positions agree with TRBD2. Germline lookup yields CDR1 LNHDA and CDR2 SQIVND (reference sequence). The CDR3 spans 14 residues. Germline trimming cut 5 bases from V and 3 bases from J; bases unmatched to any gene: 3. The DNA for the CDR3 is TGTGCCAGTAGTCCCGGGACTAGCGGCTACGAGCAGTACTTC. Amino acid sequence: CASSPGTSGYEQYF.

The chain carries TRBV30 and TRBJ1-1; unclear D gene. The CDR3 extends over 11 amino acids. Germline V gene data show CDR1 as GTSNPN and CDR2 as SVGIG (reference sequence). Here the CDR3 reads CLCRMNTEAFF. In nucleotides, the CDR3 is TGTTTATGCAGGATGAACACTGAAGCTTTCTTT.

The chain uses TRBV6-5 and TRBJ1-2; D not resolved. From germline, CDR1 is MNHEY and CDR2 SVGAGI. Trimming pared 4 bases from V and 3 bases from J, leaving 12 bases between. This CDR3 comprises 14 residues. The CDR3: CASSSLSGYYGYTF. In DNA, the CDR3 is TGTGCCAGCAGTTCCCTCAGTGGCTACTATGGCTACACCTTC.

The sample holds one count of this clone. The CDR3 sequence: CASSFSQGVSGELFF. CDR3 sequence (DNA): TGCGCCAGCAGCTTTTCCCAGGGGGTATCCGGGGAGCTGTTTTTT. The gene calls are TRBV5-1 and TRBJ2-2; 7 bases line up with TRBD1. V shed 2 bases and J 6 bases; nucleotides not matched to a gene: 7. Germline CDR1 is SGHRS and CDR2 is YFSETQ. This CDR3 contains 15 residues.

The chain combines TRBV14 with TRBJ1-6, with D unclear. The V gene's germline CDR1 is SGHDN and CDR2 FVKESK. This CDR3 has 16 residues. V was pared by 1 base and J by 0 bases, with 7 bases between. Here the CDR3 DNA reads TGTGCCAGCAGCCAAGGAAGAGGCTCCTATAATTCACCCCTCCACTTT. Amino acid sequence: CASSQGRGSYNSPLHF.

The chain is built from TRBV4-3 and TRBJ1-2; D is ambiguous. The V end was cut by 3 bases, the J end by 4 bases, with 15 bases between. The CDR3 extends over 15 amino acids. CDR1 LGHNA and CDR2 YSLEER come from the germline V gene. CDR3 amino acids: CASSQGVQNSYGYTF. The DNA for the CDR3 is TGCGCCAGCAGCCAGGGAGTACAGAACTCCTATGGCTACACCTTC.

The rearrangement uses TRBV5-5 and TRBJ2-7, with D perhaps TRBD1 (5 bases). CDR1 is SGHKS and CDR2 is YYEKEE in the germline V gene (reference sequence). CDR3 length: 14 residues. The V gene lost 6 bases and the J gene lost 3 bases, with 16 bases spanning the gap. CDR3 residues: CASTNAGLFYEQYF. In DNA form, the CDR3 reads TGTGCCAGCACAAATGCAGGGCTCTTCTACGAGCAGTACTTC.

The chain recombines TRBV29-1 with TRBJ2-2; a weak D match, TRBD2 (5 bases). The CDR3 totals 14 residues. V lost 7 bases, J lost 4 bases, and 16 bases lay in between. Germline CDR1 reads SQVTM; CDR2 reads ANQGSEA. This CDR3 reads CSAGGLQGTGELFF. The DNA of the CDR3 is TGCAGCGCCGGAGGCCTCCAAGGCACCGGGGAGCTGTTTTTT.

The chain is built from TRBV11-2 and TRBJ1-2, with D tentatively TRBD1 (6 bases). Germline CDR1 SGHAT, CDR2 FQNNGV. This CDR3 is 15 amino acids long. V was trimmed by 2 bases and J by 5 bases, leaving 15 bases between them. Here the CDR3 reads CASSLWGQTSYGYTF. The DNA of the CDR3 is TGTGCCAGCAGCTTATGGGGGCAGACCTCATATGGCTACACCTTC.

The V and J genes are TRBV11-2 and TRBJ1-1, with D unresolved. The V gene lost 0 bases and the J gene lost 3 bases, with 11 bases spanning the gap. The CDR3 contains 15 residues. Per the germline V gene, CDR1 is SGHAT and CDR2 is FQNNGV. In nucleotides, the CDR3 is TGTGCCAGCAGCTTAGATTACCGGTCCTACACTGAAGCTTTCTTT. Its translation is CASSLDYRSYTEAFF.

Worth noting for this clone: A junction boundary mismatches the germline segment, possibly from a read error. The V gene is TRBV7-9, the J gene TRBJ2-5; D tentatively fits TRBD1 or TRBD2 (6 bases each). Per the germline V gene, CDR1 is SEHNR and CDR2 is FQNEAQ (reference sequence). CDR3 length: 12 residues. The CDR3 loop is CSSRGGEETQYF. DNA for the CDR3: TGTTCCAGCAGGGGCGGGGAGGAGACCCAGTACTTC.

The V and J genes are TRBV6-6 and TRBJ1-1; 8 bases line up with TRBD1. The CDR3 runs to 15 residues. Trimming removed 6 bases from V and 4 bases from J; junction bases left unmatched: 10. Germline CDR1 and CDR2: MNHNY and SVGAGI (reference sequence). In DNA form, the CDR3 reads TGTGCCAGCAGCATCGCCGGACAGGGCGGCACTGAAGCTTTCTTT. This encodes CASSIAGQGGTEAFF.

CDR3 nucleotide sequence: TGTGCCAGCAGTTCACGGGATTCCAATGAGCAGTTCTTC. Its translation: CASSSRDSNEQFF. V and J are TRBV2 and TRBJ2-1; TRBD2 might be the D (5 bases). Germline CDR1 SNHLY, CDR2 FYNNEI. The CDR3 has 13 amino acids. Trimming cost V 5 bases and J 6 bases, with 11 bases left between them.

This chain links TRBV18 with TRBJ1-2; the D gene is possibly TRBD1 (6 bases). CDR3 length: 14 amino acids. Germline V gene sequence: CDR1 KGHSH, CDR2 LQKENI. Trimming cost V 6 bases and J 3 bases, with 14 bases left between them. The CDR3 reads CASSAQGLDYGYTF. The DNA for the CDR3 is TGTGCCAGCTCGGCACAGGGACTAGACTATGGCTACACCTTC.

The chain links TRBV9 to TRBJ2-5; D might be TRBD2 (6 bases). CDR1 is SGDLS, CDR2 YYNGEE, per germline. This CDR3 comprises 14 residues. V lost 0 bases and J lost 7, with 13 bases in between. The CDR3 DNA is TGTGCCAGCAGCGTAGGAGGAGGGGAGTGGACCCAGTACTTC. This gives the protein CASSVGGGEWTQYF.

This clone was counted only a few times. The sample carries other DNA sequences with the same CDR3. The chain is built from TRBV19 and TRBJ1-1, with 8 nucleotides matching TRBD1. J lost 0 bases, V lost 10 bases, and 4 bases had no gene match. CDR3 length: 13 amino acids. Germline loops: CDR1 LNHDA, CDR2 SQIVND (reference sequence). The CDR3, as DNA: TGTGCCACCAGACAGGGGCTGAACACTGAAGCTTTCTTT. Translated: CATRQGLNTEAFF.

The chain joins TRBV27 to TRBJ2-7; weak D call: TRBD1 (5 bases). V was trimmed by 8 bases and J by 5 bases, leaving 13 bases between them. This CDR3 has 12 residues. Germline V gene sequence: CDR1 MNHEY, CDR2 SMNVEV (reference sequence). The CDR3 loop is CASGLGVNEQYV. The CDR3 nucleotides read TGTGCCAGCGGCCTAGGGGTAAACGAGCAGTACGTC.

The chain is built from TRBV5-6 and TRBJ2-3, with D perhaps matching TRBD1 (5 bases). The CDR3 totals 16 residues. CDR1 is SGHDT and CDR2 is YYEEEE in the germline V gene. Trimming pared 1 base from V and 2 bases from J, leaving 14 bases between. The CDR3 here is CASSLIRQTNTDTQYF. CDR3 sequence (DNA): TGTGCCAGCAGCTTGATACGACAGACCAACACAGATACGCAGTATTTT. Together with reference TRBV5-6 and TRBJ2-3, the CDR3 gives the full variable domain: DAGVTQSPTHLIKTRGQQVTLRCSPKSGHDTVSWYQQALGQGPQFIFQYYEEEERQRGNFPDRFSGHQFPNYSSELNVNALLLGDSALYLCASSLIRQTNTDTQYFGPGTRLTVL.

V and J are TRBV19 and TRBJ2-7; 9 positions match TRBD2. Trimming at V came to 5 bases and at J to 5 bases, leaving 7 bases not matched to a gene. CDR3 length: 14 residues. CDR1 LNHDA and CDR2 SQIVND come from the germline V gene (reference sequence). The CDR3 loop is CASSSLAGRDEQYF. As DNA, the CDR3 is TGTGCCAGTAGTTCCCTAGCGGGACGCGACGAGCAGTACTTC.

The V gene is TRBV5-6, the J gene TRBJ1-2; D is perhaps TRBD1 (6 bases). Between the trimmed V and J ends, which lost 5 bases and 5 bases, there was a span of 16 bases. CDR3 length equals 14 residues. Germline CDR1 reads SGHDT; CDR2 reads YYEEEE. The DNA of the CDR3 is TGTGCCAGCAGACGGGGACAAGACCTTTATGGCTACACCTTC. Amino acid sequence: CASRRGQDLYGYTF.

CDR3 sequence reads: CAISERDRGKEKLFF. CDR3 sequence (DNA): TGTGCCATCAGTGAAAGGGACAGGGGAAAAGAAAAACTGTTTTTT. The rearrangement joins TRBV10-3 to TRBJ1-4; 10 bases align to TRBD1. The germline gives CDR1 ENHRY, CDR2 SYGVKD. The CDR3 has 15 amino acids. J gave up 8 bases and V 3 bases, and 6 bases lay outside the gene matches.

The chain is built from TRBV5-4 and TRBJ1-6, with TRBD1 identical over 12 bases. Germline V gene lookup returns CDR1 SGHNT and CDR2 YYREEE (reference sequence). V trimming: 4 bases; J trimming: 7 bases; junction bases outside the gene matches: 6. The CDR3 sequence is 16 residues long. The CDR3: CASSPGTGGWNSPLHF. CDR3 bases: TGTGCCAGCAGCCCGGGGACAGGGGGCTGGAATTCACCCCTCCACTTT.